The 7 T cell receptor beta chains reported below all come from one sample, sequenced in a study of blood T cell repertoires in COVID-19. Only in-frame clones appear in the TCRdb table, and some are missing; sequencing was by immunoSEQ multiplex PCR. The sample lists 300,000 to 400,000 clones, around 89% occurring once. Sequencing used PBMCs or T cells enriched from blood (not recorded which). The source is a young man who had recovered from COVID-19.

CDR3 region: CATKGSGSYNEQFF. In nucleotides, the CDR3 is TGTGCCACCAAGGGTAGCGGGTCCTACAATGAGCAGTTCTTC. The chain uses TRBV24-1 and TRBJ2-1; 7 nucleotides match TRBD2. V was clipped by 8 bases and J by 1 base; unmatched bases: 4. This CDR3 comprises 14 residues. Per the germline V gene, CDR1 is KGHDR and CDR2 is SFDVKD.

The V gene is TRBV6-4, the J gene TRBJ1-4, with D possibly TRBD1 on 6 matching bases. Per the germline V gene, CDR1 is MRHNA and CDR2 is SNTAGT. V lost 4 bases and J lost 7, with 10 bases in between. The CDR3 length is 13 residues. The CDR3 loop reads CASSAQGGEKLFF. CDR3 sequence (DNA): TGTGCCAGCAGTGCACAGGGTGGTGAAAAACTGTTTTTT.

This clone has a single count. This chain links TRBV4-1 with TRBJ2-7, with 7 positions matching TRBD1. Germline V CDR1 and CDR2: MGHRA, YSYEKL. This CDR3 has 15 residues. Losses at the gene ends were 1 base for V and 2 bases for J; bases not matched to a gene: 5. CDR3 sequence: CASSQGQGRAYEQYF. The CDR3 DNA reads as TGCGCCAGCAGCCAAGGACAGGGACGAGCCTACGAGCAGTACTTC.

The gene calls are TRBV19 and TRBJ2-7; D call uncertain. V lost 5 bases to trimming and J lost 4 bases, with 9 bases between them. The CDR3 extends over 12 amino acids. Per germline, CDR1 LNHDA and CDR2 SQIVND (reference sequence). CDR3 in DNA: TGTGCCAGTAGTGCTAACGGGTACGAGCAGTACTTC. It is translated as CASSANGYEQYF.

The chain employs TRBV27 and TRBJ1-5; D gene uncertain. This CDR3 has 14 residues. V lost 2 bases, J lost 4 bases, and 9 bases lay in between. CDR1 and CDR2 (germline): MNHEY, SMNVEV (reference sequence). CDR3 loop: CASSLASPNQPQHF. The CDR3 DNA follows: TGTGCCAGCAGTTTAGCCAGTCCTAATCAGCCCCAGCATTTT.

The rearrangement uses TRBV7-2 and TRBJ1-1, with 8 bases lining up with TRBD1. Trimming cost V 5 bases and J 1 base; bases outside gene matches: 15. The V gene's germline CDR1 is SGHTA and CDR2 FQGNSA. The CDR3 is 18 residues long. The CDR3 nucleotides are TGTGCCAGCAGCCCTAGGCGGAACCAGGGGGCATGGAACACTGAAGCTTTCTTT. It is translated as CASSPRRNQGAWNTEAFF.

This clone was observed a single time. CDR3: CASSLGPGTGYNEQFF. CDR3 DNA sequence: TGCGCCAGCAGCTTGGGTCCTGGAACAGGCTACAATGAGCAGTTCTTC. This chain joins TRBV5-1 and TRBJ2-1; D might be TRBD1 (5 bases). V shed 0 bases and J shed 3 bases, with 13 bases lying between them. The CDR3 totals 16 residues. Per the germline V gene, CDR1 is SGHRS and CDR2 is YFSETQ.